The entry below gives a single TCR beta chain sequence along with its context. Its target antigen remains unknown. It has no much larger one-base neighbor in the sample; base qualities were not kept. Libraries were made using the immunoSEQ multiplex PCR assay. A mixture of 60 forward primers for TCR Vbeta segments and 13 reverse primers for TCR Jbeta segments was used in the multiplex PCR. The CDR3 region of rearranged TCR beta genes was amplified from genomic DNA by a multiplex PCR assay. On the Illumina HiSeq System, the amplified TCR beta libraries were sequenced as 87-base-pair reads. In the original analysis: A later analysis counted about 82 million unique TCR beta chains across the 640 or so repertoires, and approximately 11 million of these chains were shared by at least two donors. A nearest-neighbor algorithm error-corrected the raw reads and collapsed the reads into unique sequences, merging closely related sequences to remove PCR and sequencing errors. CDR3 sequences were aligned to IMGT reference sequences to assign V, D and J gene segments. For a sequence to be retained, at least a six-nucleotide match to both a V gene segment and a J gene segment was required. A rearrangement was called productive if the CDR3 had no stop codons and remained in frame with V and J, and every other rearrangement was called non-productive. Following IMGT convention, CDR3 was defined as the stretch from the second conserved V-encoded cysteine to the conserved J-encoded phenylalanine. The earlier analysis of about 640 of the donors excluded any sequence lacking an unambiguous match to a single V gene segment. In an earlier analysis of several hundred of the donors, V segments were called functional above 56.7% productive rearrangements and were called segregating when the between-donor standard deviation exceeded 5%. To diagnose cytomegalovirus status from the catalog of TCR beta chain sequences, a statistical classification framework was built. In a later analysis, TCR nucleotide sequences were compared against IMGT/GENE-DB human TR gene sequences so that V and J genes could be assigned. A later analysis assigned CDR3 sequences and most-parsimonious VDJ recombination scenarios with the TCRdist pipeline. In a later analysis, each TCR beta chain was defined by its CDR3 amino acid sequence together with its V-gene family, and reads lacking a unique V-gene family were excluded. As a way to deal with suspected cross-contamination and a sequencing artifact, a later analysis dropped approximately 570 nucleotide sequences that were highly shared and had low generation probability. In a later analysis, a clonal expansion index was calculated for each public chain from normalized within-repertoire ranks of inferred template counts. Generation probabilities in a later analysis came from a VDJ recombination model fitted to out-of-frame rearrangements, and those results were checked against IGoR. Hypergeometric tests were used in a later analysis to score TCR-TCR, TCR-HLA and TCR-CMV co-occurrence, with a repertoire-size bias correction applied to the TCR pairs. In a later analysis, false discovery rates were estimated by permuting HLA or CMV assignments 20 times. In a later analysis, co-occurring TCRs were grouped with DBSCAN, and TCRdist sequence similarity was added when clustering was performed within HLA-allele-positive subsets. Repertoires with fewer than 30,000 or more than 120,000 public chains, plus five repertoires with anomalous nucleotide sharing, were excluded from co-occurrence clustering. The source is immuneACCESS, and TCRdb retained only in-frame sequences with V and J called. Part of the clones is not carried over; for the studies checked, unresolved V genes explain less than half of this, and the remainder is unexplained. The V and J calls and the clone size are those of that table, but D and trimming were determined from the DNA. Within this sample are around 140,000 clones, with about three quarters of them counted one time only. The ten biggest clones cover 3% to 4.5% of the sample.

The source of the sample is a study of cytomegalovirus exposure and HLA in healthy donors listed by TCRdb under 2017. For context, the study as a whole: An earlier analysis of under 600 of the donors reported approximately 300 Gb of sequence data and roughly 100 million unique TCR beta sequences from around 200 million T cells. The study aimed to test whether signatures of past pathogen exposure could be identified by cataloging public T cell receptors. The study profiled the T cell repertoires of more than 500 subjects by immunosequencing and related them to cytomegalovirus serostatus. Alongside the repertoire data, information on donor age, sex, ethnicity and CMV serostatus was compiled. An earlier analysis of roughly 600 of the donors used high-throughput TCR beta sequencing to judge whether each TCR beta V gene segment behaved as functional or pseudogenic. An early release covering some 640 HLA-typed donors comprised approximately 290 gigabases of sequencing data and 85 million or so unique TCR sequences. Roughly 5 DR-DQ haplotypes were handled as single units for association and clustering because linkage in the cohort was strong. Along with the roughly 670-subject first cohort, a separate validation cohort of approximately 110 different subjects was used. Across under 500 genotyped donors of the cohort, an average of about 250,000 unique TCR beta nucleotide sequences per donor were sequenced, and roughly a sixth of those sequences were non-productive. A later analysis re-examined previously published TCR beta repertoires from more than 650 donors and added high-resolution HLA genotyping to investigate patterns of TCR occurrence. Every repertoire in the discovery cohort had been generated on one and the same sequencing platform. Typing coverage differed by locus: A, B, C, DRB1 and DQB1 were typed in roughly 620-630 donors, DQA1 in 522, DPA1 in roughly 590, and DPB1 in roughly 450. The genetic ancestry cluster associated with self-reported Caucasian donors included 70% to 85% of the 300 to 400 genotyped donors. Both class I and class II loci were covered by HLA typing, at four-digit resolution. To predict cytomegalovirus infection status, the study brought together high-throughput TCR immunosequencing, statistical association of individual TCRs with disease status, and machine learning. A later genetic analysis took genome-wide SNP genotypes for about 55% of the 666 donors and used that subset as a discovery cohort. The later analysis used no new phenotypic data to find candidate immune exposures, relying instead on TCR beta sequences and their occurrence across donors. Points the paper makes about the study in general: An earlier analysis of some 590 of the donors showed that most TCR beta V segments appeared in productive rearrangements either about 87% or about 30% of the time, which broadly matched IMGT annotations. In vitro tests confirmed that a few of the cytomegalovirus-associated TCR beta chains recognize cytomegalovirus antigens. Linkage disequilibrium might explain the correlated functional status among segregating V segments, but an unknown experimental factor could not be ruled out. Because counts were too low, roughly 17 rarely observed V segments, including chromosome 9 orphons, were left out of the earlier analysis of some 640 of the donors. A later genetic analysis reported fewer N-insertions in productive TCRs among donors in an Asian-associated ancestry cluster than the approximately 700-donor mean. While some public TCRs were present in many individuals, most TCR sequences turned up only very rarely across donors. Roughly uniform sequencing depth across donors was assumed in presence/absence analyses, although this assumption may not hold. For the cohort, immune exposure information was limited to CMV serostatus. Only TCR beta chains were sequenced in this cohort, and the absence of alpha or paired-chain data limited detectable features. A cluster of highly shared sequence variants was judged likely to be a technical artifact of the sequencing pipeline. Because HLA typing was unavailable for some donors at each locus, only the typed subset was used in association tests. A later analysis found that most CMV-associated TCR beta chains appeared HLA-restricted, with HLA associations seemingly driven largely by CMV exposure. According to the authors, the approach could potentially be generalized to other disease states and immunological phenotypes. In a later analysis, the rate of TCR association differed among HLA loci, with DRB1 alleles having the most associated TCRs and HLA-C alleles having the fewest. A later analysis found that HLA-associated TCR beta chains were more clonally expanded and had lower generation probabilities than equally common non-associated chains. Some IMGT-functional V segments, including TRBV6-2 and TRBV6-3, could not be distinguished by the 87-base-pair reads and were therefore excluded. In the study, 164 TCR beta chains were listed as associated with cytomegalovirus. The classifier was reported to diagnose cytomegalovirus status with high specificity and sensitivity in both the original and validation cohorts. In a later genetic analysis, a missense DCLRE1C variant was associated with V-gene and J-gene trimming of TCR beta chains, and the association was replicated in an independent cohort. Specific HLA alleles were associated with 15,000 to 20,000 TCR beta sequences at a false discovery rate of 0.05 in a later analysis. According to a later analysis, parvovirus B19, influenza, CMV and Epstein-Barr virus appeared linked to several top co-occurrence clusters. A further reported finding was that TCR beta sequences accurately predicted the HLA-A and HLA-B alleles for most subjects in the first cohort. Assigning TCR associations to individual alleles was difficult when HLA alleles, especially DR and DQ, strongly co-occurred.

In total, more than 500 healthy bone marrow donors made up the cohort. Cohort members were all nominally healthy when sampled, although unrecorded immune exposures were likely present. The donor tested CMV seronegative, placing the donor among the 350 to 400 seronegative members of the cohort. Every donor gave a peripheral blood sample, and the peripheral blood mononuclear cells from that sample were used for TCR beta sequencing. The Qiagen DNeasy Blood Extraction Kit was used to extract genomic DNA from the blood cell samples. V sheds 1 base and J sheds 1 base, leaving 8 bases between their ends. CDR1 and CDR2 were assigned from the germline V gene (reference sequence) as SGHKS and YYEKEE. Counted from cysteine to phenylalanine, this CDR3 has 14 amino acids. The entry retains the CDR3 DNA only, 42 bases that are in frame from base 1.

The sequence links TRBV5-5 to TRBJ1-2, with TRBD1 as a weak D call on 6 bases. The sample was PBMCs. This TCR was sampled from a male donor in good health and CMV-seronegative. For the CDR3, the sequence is CASSLWTDNYGYTF. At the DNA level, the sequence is TGTGCCAGCAGCTTGTGGACAGATAACTATGGCTACACCTTC.